The subject of this entry is one TCR beta chain. The data were taken from a study of blood T cell repertoires in COVID-19. Overall study: T cells, B-cell-depleted T cells, or PBMCs supplied cDNA or gDNA.

The CDR3 is made up of 18 amino acids. Per germline, CDR1 SGHNT and CDR2 YENEEA. Between the trimmed V and J ends, which lost 3 bases and 7 bases, there was a span of 27 bases. In the authors' workflow: Reference gene primer amplification gave estimated nucleated cell counts. Using immunoSEQ multiplex PCR, the repertoire was profiled, and TCRdb retains in-frame clones only, with some absent. V, J and clone size reflect that table, while D and trimming were determined from the DNA. This sample has fewer than 200,000 clones, with approximately 80% found just once. Those who participated ranged in age from roughly 18 to 100 years and resided in 20 to 30 US areas.

The chain carries TRBV11-3 and TRBJ1-2; possibly TRBD1 for D (5 bases). Sequenced sample: PBMCs or T cells enriched from blood (not recorded which). The sequence came from a man between 50 and 59 years old who had recovered from COVID-19. DNA of the CDR3: TGTGCCAGCAGCTTCCAGGGTTTAGGAGCGGGGAAAACTTTTGGCTACACCTTC. This codes for CASSFQGLGAGKTFGYTF.